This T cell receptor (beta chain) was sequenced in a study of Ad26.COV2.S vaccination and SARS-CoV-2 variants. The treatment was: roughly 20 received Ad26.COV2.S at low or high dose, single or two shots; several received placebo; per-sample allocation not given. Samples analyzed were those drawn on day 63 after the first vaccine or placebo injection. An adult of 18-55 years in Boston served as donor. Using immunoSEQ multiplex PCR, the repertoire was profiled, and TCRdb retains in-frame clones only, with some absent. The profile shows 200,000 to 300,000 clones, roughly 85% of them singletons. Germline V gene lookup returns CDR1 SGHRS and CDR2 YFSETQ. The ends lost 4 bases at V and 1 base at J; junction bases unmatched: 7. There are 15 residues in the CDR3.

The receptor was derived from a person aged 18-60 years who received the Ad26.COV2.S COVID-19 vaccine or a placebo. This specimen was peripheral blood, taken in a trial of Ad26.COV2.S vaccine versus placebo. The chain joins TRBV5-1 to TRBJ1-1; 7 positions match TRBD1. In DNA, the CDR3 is TGCGCCAGCAGCCATACGGACAGGTGGAACACTGAAGCTTTCTTT. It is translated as CASSHTDRWNTEAFF. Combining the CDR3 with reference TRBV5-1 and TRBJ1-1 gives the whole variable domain KAGVTQTPRYLIKTRGQQVTLSCSPISGHRSVSWYQQTPGQGLQFLFEYFSETQRNKGNFPGRFSGRQFSNSRSEMNVSTLELGDSALYLCASSHTDRWNTEAFFGQGTRLTVV.